These 28 T cell receptor beta chains originate from one sample sequenced in a study of T cells in Graves' hyperthyroidism and ophthalmopathy. The investigators amplified TCR beta CDR3 regions from RNA transcripts. A first-round RT-PCR of the TCR CDR3 used the HTBI primer set. TCRdb re-analysed the multiplex PCR reads in MiXCR, keeping a single row per CDR3 protein. The table has 550,000 to 800,000 distinct CDR3 sequences, around 15% seen once. The sequenced material came from blood. Receptor source: a man between 18 and 29 years old with Graves' hyperthyroidism.

This clonotype was found many times. This chain joins TRBV6-1 and TRBJ2-7, with no clear D. V was pared by 6 bases and J by 4 bases, with 7 bases between. Germline loops: CDR1 MNHNS, CDR2 SASEGT. The CDR3 is 11 amino acids. Here the CDR3 DNA reads TGTGCCAGCAGCGACAAGTACGAGCAGTACTTC. Its translation is CASSDKYEQYF.

The chain employs TRBV6-1 and TRBJ2-6, with TRBD2 matching 12 bases. Germline values: CDR1 MNHNS, CDR2 SASEGT. The CDR3 runs 20 residues. The V gene end was trimmed by 5 bases and the J gene end by 0 bases; junction bases not matched to a gene: 11. The CDR3, as DNA: TGTGCCAGCAGTCTTACCGGGCTAGCGGGAGGGACCTCTGGGGCCAACGTCCTGACTTTC. Protein sequence: CASSLTGLAGGTSGANVLTF.

This clonotype was seen a handful of times. This chain joins TRBV2 and TRBJ2-5; D may be TRBD1 (5 bases). Trimming took 4 bases from V and 4 from J, leaving 13 bases between them. Germline CDR1 SNHLY, CDR2 FYNNEI. The CDR3 sequence is 14 residues long. The CDR3 DNA follows: TGTGCCAGCAGTGGGCCCAAGGGGCGAGAGACCCAGTACTTC. Translating gives CASSGPKGRETQYF.

This clonotype was found many times. The rearrangement joins TRBV28 to TRBJ1-2; TRBD1 might be the D (5 bases). This CDR3 comprises 15 residues. From germline, CDR1 is MDHEN and CDR2 SYDVKM. Trimming pared 1 base from V and 2 bases from J, leaving 11 bases between. The CDR3 bases are TGTGCCAGCAGTTTATCCAACTGGGGCAACTATGGCTACACCTTC. It codes for CASSLSNWGNYGYTF.

The chain uses TRBV10-1 and TRBJ2-5; weak D call: TRBD2 (6 bases). In germline, CDR1 is WNHNN, CDR2 SYGVQD (reference sequence). The CDR3 is 13 amino acids. Trimming cost V 4 bases and J 5 bases, with 11 bases left between them. For the CDR3, the DNA is TGCGCCAGCAGTGTGGAGGGTAGGGAGACCCAGTACTTC. Protein sequence: CASSVEGRETQYF.

This clonotype was counted many times. The chain couples TRBV28 to TRBJ2-1, with D perhaps matching TRBD2 (6 bases). The germline CDR1 and CDR2 sequences are MDHEN and SYDVKM. The CDR3 has 15 residues. The germline V and J ends were trimmed by 8 bases and 0 bases, with 14 bases remaining between them. The chain's CDR3 is CASGRDWSSYNEQFF. DNA for the CDR3: TGTGCCAGCGGCCGGGACTGGAGCTCCTACAATGAGCAGTTCTTC.

This clonotype was seen more than once but under ten times. The gene calls are TRBV29-1 and TRBJ2-2; TRBD1 agrees at 11 bases. J was trimmed by 4 bases and V by 6 bases; bases with no gene match: 1. CDR1 is SQVTM and CDR2 is ANQGSEA in the germline V gene. The CDR3 length is 13 residues. The CDR3 protein is CSVDRGRTGELFF. The DNA for the CDR3 is TGCAGCGTGGACAGGGGGCGCACCGGGGAGCTGTTTTTT.

This clonotype was counted many times. The chain recombines TRBV28 with TRBJ2-1; 8 positions agree with TRBD2. From germline, CDR1 is MDHEN and CDR2 SYDVKM. This CDR3 comprises 19 residues. The V gene end was trimmed by 1 base and the J gene end by 5 bases; junction bases not matched to a gene: 16. CDR3 sequence reads: CASSLLGSGKGVAHNEQFF. CDR3 bases: TGTGCCAGCAGTTTATTAGGTAGCGGGAAGGGGGTTGCCCACAATGAGCAGTTCTTC.

At least ten counts were recorded for this clonotype. The chain employs TRBV18 and TRBJ2-1; the D gene is possibly TRBD1 (6 bases). CDR3 length: 14 amino acids. CDR1 is KGHSH and CDR2 is LQKENI in the germline V gene. Trimming shortened V by 4 bases and J by 7 bases, and 14 bases separated the two germline ends. CDR3 loop: CASSQGTRGNEQFF. The DNA for the CDR3 is TGTGCCAGCTCACAAGGAACTAGGGGGAATGAGCAGTTCTTC.

The gene calls are TRBV20-1 and TRBJ2-4; TRBD2 aligns across 7 bases. In germline, CDR1 is DFQATT, CDR2 SNEGSKA (reference sequence). V shed 6 bases, J shed 0 bases, and the junction held 14 bases outside the gene matches. The CDR3 runs 17 residues. CDR3: CSALAGGLALAKNIQYF. DNA of the CDR3: TGCAGTGCGTTAGCGGGCGGGCTGGCCCTAGCCAAAAACATTCAGTACTTC.

This clonotype was detected a few times. The rearrangement links TRBV7-9 to TRBJ2-2, with 12 bases that match TRBD2. CDR1 and CDR2 from the germline V gene are SEHNR and FQNEAQ (reference sequence). The CDR3 consists of 17 residues. With 2 bases clipped from V and 5 bases from J, the junction kept 6 bases outside the gene matches. The CDR3 is CASSLSRLAGVTGELFF. Here the CDR3 DNA reads TGTGCCAGCAGCTTATCCCGACTAGCGGGGGTGACCGGGGAGCTGTTTTTT. Using reference TRBV7-9 and TRBJ2-2 for the parts outside the CDR3, the full variable domain is DTGVSQNPRHKITKRGQNVTFRCDPISEHNRLYWYRQTLGQGPEFLTYFQNEAQLEKSRLLSDRFSAERPKGSFSTLEIQRTEQGDSAMYLCASSLSRLAGVTGELFFGEGSRLTVL.

This clonotype was seen a handful of times. The CDR3, as DNA: TGTGCCAGCAGTTCTGGGACGGGAAATTCTAACTATGGCTACACCTTC. Protein product: CASSSGTGNSNYGYTF. This sequence joins TRBV28 and TRBJ1-2; D is perhaps TRBD1 (5 bases). Per the germline V gene, CDR1 is MDHEN and CDR2 is SYDVKM. The length of the CDR3 is 16 residues. The V gene lost 4 bases and the J gene lost 0 bases, with 15 bases spanning the gap.

This clonotype has only a few counts. The chain joins TRBV11-1 to TRBJ2-7; D is undetermined. CDR1 is SGHAT and CDR2 is FQDESV in the germline V gene (reference sequence). CDR3 size: 14 residues. Trimming cost V 7 bases and J 5 bases, with 18 bases left between them. CDR3 sequence (DNA): TGTGCCAGCAAGCCCGATCGGTCGTGGGACGAGCAGTACTTC. This encodes CASKPDRSWDEQYF.

V and J are TRBV19 and TRBJ1-2; possible D gene TRBD1, 6 bases. There are 15 residues in the CDR3. The germline CDR1 and CDR2 sequences are LNHDA and SQIVND (reference sequence). V was trimmed by 3 bases and J by 4 bases, leaving 15 bases between them. CDR3 coding DNA: TGTGCCAGTAGTATCGCTACAAGGGGGACCTATGGCTACACCTTC. It translates to CASSIATRGTYGYTF.

J is TRBJ2-7 and V is TRBV4-3; 7 bases match TRBD2. CDR3 length equals 15 residues. J gave up 2 bases and V 0 bases, and 4 bases lay outside the gene matches. CDR1 and CDR2 from the germline V gene are LGHNA and YSLEER. The CDR3 loop reads CASSQEAGVPYEQYF. The CDR3, as DNA: TGCGCCAGCAGCCAAGAGGCGGGAGTTCCCTACGAGCAGTACTTC.

This clonotype was found a few times. V usage is TRBV28 and J usage is TRBJ1-1; D is unclear. Germline CDR1 and CDR2: MDHEN and SYDVKM. The ends were cut back, 5 bases at V and 1 base at J, with 8 bases in the middle. The CDR3 is made up of 13 amino acids. CDR3 amino acids: CASSGIGNTEAFF. In DNA form, the CDR3 reads TGTGCCAGCAGTGGAATTGGGAACACTGAAGCTTTCTTT.

This clonotype was recorded at least ten times. V is TRBV3-1 and J is TRBJ1-1; 7 positions match TRBD1. Trimming removed 0 bases from V and 3 bases from J; junction bases left unmatched: 4. Per the germline V gene, CDR1 is LGHDT and CDR2 is YNNKEL (reference sequence). The CDR3 has 15 residues. CDR3 sequence (DNA): TGTGCCAGCAGCCAAGATGACAGGGAGTACACTGAAGCTTTCTTT. Translated, it gives CASSQDDREYTEAFF.

The table lists this clonotype with a few counts. The chain is built from TRBV24-1 and TRBJ2-2, with 7 bases matching TRBD1. V was pared by 5 bases and J by 6 bases, with 5 bases of the junction left unmatched. The CDR3 covers 14 residues. Germline-derived CDR1 and CDR2 are KGHDR and SFDVKD. Here the CDR3 reads CATSGVTGSGELFF. DNA for the CDR3: TGTGCCACCAGTGGCGTGACAGGGTCCGGGGAGCTGTTTTTT.

This clonotype was detected ten times or more. The chain uses TRBV18 and TRBJ1-1; 8 bases match TRBD1. Germline V lookup: CDR1 KGHSH, CDR2 LQKENI. The V segment lost 8 bases and the J segment 2 bases; nucleotides outside the gene matches: 4. The CDR3 covers 13 residues. The CDR3: CASADRGNTEAFF. Written as DNA, the CDR3 is TGTGCCAGCGCTGACAGGGGAAACACTGAAGCTTTCTTT.

This clonotype was seen a few times. The chain employs TRBV29-1 and TRBJ2-7; 9 nucleotides align to TRBD2. The V segment lost 1 base and the J segment 3 bases; nucleotides outside the gene matches: 10. This CDR3 spans 16 amino acids. Per germline, CDR1 SQVTM and CDR2 ANQGSEA. This CDR3 is CSVEGLAGEDFYEQYF. CDR3 in DNA: TGCAGCGTTGAAGGGTTAGCGGGAGAGGACTTCTACGAGCAGTACTTC.

This clonotype was counted many times. The J gene is TRBJ2-3, the V gene TRBV27, with 10 bases fitting TRBD2. This CDR3 spans 16 amino acids. V was pared by 5 bases and J by 3 bases, with 8 bases of the junction left unmatched. Per the germline V gene, CDR1 is MNHEY and CDR2 is SMNVEV (reference sequence). Here the CDR3 DNA reads TGTGCCAGCAGTCTCAGCGGGAGGGCCCTGACAGATACGCAGTATTTT. It specifies CASSLSGRALTDTQYF.

The V call is TRBV2, the J call TRBJ2-7; 7 bases agree with TRBD1. Per germline, CDR1 SNHLY and CDR2 FYNNEI. This CDR3 comprises 14 residues. V lost 7 bases to trimming and J lost 6 bases; unmatched junction nucleotides: 12. The CDR3 DNA reads as TGTGCCAGCACGCAAGAATCCGGGACAGCCGAGCAGTACTTC. Encoded protein: CASTQESGTAEQYF.

This clonotype was counted between two and nine times. The chain combines TRBV4-2 with TRBJ1-2; tentative D call: TRBD1 (6 bases). Germline V CDR1 and CDR2: LGHNA, YNFKEQ. The CDR3 has 16 amino acids. V lost 0 bases and J 5 bases, leaving 16 bases between the germline ends. In nucleotides, the CDR3 is TGTGCCAGCAGCCAAGATTTACACAGGGAGGGATATGGCTACACCTTC. Its translation: CASSQDLHREGYGYTF.

A few counts support this clonotype. This chain joins TRBV27 and TRBJ1-6; maybe TRBD1 (6 bases). Germline V gene sequence: CDR1 MNHEY, CDR2 SMNVEV (reference sequence). This CDR3 spans 18 amino acids. Trimming took 2 bases from V and 8 from J, leaving 22 bases between them. The CDR3 DNA reads TGTGCCAGCAGTTTAAAGAACGACCGGGACAATTACGATTCACCCCTCCACTTT. Its protein is CASSLKNDRDNYDSPLHF.

This clonotype was seen repeatedly, ten times or more. The rearrangement links TRBV18 to TRBJ1-5; D is unresolved. CDR1 is KGHSH, CDR2 LQKENI, per germline. V was clipped by 4 bases and J by 5 bases, with 9 bases between them. The CDR3 length is 13 residues. DNA of the CDR3: TGTGCCAGCTCACGAGGGAAGGATCAGCCCCAGCATTTT. Encoded protein: CASSRGKDQPQHF.

This clonotype appeared many times. The chain joins TRBV12-3 or TRBV12-4 to TRBJ2-5, with TRBD2 identical over 7 bases. J lost 3 bases, V lost 7 bases, and 11 bases had no gene match. This CDR3 spans 15 amino acids. The chain's CDR3 is CASKFRPAGEETQYF. CDR3 sequence (DNA): TGTGCCAGCAAGTTTAGACCCGCGGGAGAAGAGACCCAGTACTTC.

The chain employs TRBV20-1 and TRBJ2-2; TRBD2 matches 11 bases. The CDR3 consists of 16 residues. Germline V gene data show CDR1 as DFQATT and CDR2 as SNEGSKA (reference sequence). The V segment lost 2 bases and the J segment 1 base; nucleotides outside the gene matches: 3. As DNA, the CDR3 is TGCAGTGCTAGAAACCTAGCGGGAGGGAACACCGGGGAGCTGTTTTTT. The encoded protein is CSARNLAGGNTGELFF.

This clonotype was seen more than once but under ten times. The CDR3 nucleotides read TGTGCCACCAGTGATGTAGCATACGGGACACCGAGCACAGATACGCAGTATTTT. Protein product: CATSDVAYGTPSTDTQYF. The V gene is TRBV24-1, the J gene TRBJ2-3, with D possibly TRBD1 on 6 matching bases. The CDR3 extends over 18 amino acids. Deletions cut 3 bases from V and 0 bases from J, with 18 bases between. Looked up from germline, CDR1 is KGHDR and CDR2 is SFDVKD.